This is a list of T cell receptor beta chains from one sample in a study of blood T cell repertoires in COVID-19. Assay: immunoSEQ multiplex PCR; the TCRdb copy retains only in-frame clones and omits some. The sample has about 39,000 clones, 70% to 90% seen once; the top ten hold roughly 10%. Sequencing input: peripheral blood. The origin of the receptors is a man aged 55 to 70 in a cohort sampled during active COVID-19. Each CDR3 is given with its conserved first and last residue. A D gene is named only where the DNA matches it firmly. Not all rows give a size; the values are once, few, many and, for expanded clones, a class.

j_gene: TRBJ2-2
v_gene: TRBV19
abundance: NA
d_gene: TRBD2
CDR3nt: TGTGCCAGTACCGGCGGAGGCGGGGGCACCGGGGAGCTGTTTTTT
CDR3aa: CASTGGGGGTGELFF

j_gene: TRBJ1-5
v_gene: TRBV4-1
abundance: NA
d_gene: TRBD1
CDR3nt: TGCGCCAGCAGCCAGACCGGGACAGGGGTTCACCAGCCCCAGCATTTT
CDR3aa: CASSQTGTGVHQPQHF

j_gene: TRBJ2-3
v_gene: TRBV18
abundance: NA
d_gene: NA
CDR3nt: TGTGCCAGCTCACCATACGGGGATGGCGCAGATACGCAGTATTTT
CDR3aa: CASSPYGDGADTQYF

j_gene: TRBJ1-2
v_gene: TRBV5-1
abundance: NA
d_gene: NA
CDR3nt: TGCGCCAGCAGCTTGGATGGACAGTTGAACTATGGCTACACCTTC
CDR3aa: CASSLDGQLNYGYTF

j_gene: TRBJ2-7
v_gene: TRBV11-3
abundance: once
d_gene: NA
CDR3nt: TGTGCCAGCGAGGGCGTTGCCTACGAGCAGTACTTC
CDR3aa: CASEGVAYEQYF

j_gene: TRBJ2-3
v_gene: TRBV14
abundance: NA
d_gene: NA
CDR3nt: TGTGCCAGCAGCCGCGGACTCGTCACAGATACGCAGTATTTT
CDR3aa: CASSRGLVTDTQYF

j_gene: TRBJ1-4
v_gene: TRBV2
abundance: once
d_gene: TRBD1
CDR3nt: TGTGCCAGCAGCGGACAGGGAGGGGAAAAACTGTTTTTT
CDR3aa: CASSGQGGEKLFF

j_gene: TRBJ2-5
v_gene: TRBV19
abundance: NA
d_gene: TRBD2
CDR3nt: TGTGCCAGTAGTATGGGGGGGGAGACCCAGTACTTC
CDR3aa: CASSMGGETQYF

j_gene: TRBJ1-2
v_gene: TRBV5-6
abundance: NA
d_gene: NA
CDR3nt: TGTGCCAGCAGCTCGGGTTGGGTGGCTAACTATGGCTACACCTTC
CDR3aa: CASSSGWVANYGYTF

j_gene: TRBJ1-5
v_gene: TRBV15
abundance: NA
d_gene: TRBD1
CDR3nt: TGTGCCACCAGCGGGCACGACAGGGGCAATCAGCCCCAGCATTTT
CDR3aa: CATSGHDRGNQPQHF

j_gene: TRBJ2-7
v_gene: TRBV7-2
abundance: once
d_gene: TRBD2
CDR3nt: TGTGCCAGCAGCCCCAAGCGGGAGTACACCTACGAGCAATACTTC
CDR3aa: CASSPKREYTYEQYF

j_gene: TRBJ2-1
v_gene: TRBV12-3/TRBV12-4
abundance: NA
d_gene: TRBD1
CDR3nt: TGTGCCAGCAGTCACAGGGGTGGTGAGCAGTTCTTC
CDR3aa: CASSHRGGEQFF

j_gene: TRBJ1-2
v_gene: TRBV14
abundance: NA
d_gene: NA
CDR3nt: TGTGCCAGCAGCCAAGATAGAGTAGTCTATGGCTACACCTTC
CDR3aa: CASSQDRVVYGYTF

j_gene: TRBJ2-5
v_gene: TRBV9
abundance: NA
d_gene: NA
CDR3nt: TGTGCCAGCAGCGTAGGACAACGAGAGACCCAGTACTTC
CDR3aa: CASSVGQRETQYF

j_gene: TRBJ2-7
v_gene: TRBV28
abundance: NA
d_gene: NA
CDR3nt: TGTGCCAGCAGTTCCCCCGTAGGGGTAGGCCACGAGCAGTACTTC
CDR3aa: CASSSPVGVGHEQYF

j_gene: TRBJ2-1
v_gene: TRBV2
abundance: NA
d_gene: NA
CDR3nt: TGTGCCAGCAAAACTTACCCTAACAATGAGCAGTTCTTC
CDR3aa: CASKTYPNNEQFF

j_gene: TRBJ2-1
v_gene: TRBV5-1
abundance: NA
d_gene: NA
CDR3nt: TGCGCCAGCAGCTCGCTGACTAGTGATGAGCAGTTCTTC
CDR3aa: CASSSLTSDEQFF

j_gene: TRBJ1-5
v_gene: TRBV5-1
abundance: NA
d_gene: TRBD1
CDR3nt: TGCGCCAGCAGTTACGATAAGACAGGGCTGCACAATCAGCCCCAGCATTTT
CDR3aa: CASSYDKTGLHNQPQHF

j_gene: TRBJ2-1
v_gene: TRBV18
abundance: NA
d_gene: NA
CDR3nt: TGTGCCAGCTCACCACCTCGTTCCGTCACTAATGAGCAGTTCTTC
CDR3aa: CASSPPRSVTNEQFF

j_gene: TRBJ1-5
v_gene: TRBV19
abundance: NA
d_gene: NA
CDR3nt: TGTGCCAGTAGTATCGCGGGGGGGGTATTTCAGCCCCAGCATTTT
CDR3aa: CASSIAGGVFQPQHF

j_gene: TRBJ2-1
v_gene: TRBV7-2
abundance: NA
d_gene: NA
CDR3nt: TGTGCCAGCAGCCCCCCCGGGGGGCGAAATGAGCAGTTCTTC
CDR3aa: CASSPPGGRNEQFF

j_gene: TRBJ2-1
v_gene: TRBV5-8
abundance: many
d_gene: TRBD2
CDR3nt: TGTGCCAGCAGCTTAACTAGCGGTGCGACCTCCTCCTACAATGAGCAGTTCTTC
CDR3aa: CASSLTSGATSSYNEQFF

j_gene: TRBJ2-7
v_gene: TRBV19
abundance: NA
d_gene: NA
CDR3nt: TGTGCCAGTAGTATAAGTGGGACAACCTACGAGCAGTACTTC
CDR3aa: CASSISGTTYEQYF

j_gene: TRBJ1-1
v_gene: TRBV5-1
abundance: NA
d_gene: NA
CDR3nt: TGCGCCAGCTACAGGGATTATACGAACACTGAAGCTTTCTTT
CDR3aa: CASYRDYTNTEAFF

j_gene: TRBJ1-1
v_gene: TRBV12-3/TRBV12-4
abundance: NA
d_gene: TRBD1
CDR3nt: TGTGCCAGCTTTAGGGGGCTCTACACTGAAGCTTTCTTT
CDR3aa: CASFRGLYTEAFF

j_gene: TRBJ2-1
v_gene: TRBV7-2
abundance: once
d_gene: NA
CDR3nt: TGTGCCAGCAGCCATGGGGGGGCCTCCTACAATGAGCAGTTCTTC
CDR3aa: CASSHGGASYNEQFF

j_gene: TRBJ2-1
v_gene: TRBV4-3
abundance: NA
d_gene: TRBD2
CDR3nt: TGCGCCAGCAGCCAAGGGAGCGGGGGCGTTAATGAGCAGTTCTTC
CDR3aa: CASSQGSGGVNEQFF

j_gene: TRBJ2-3
v_gene: TRBV6-4
abundance: NA
d_gene: TRBD2
CDR3nt: TGTGCCAGCAGCGCACATAGCGGGGGGTTCACAGATACGCAGTATTTT
CDR3aa: CASSAHSGGFTDTQYF